Shown below are 24 T cell receptor beta chains from a single sample sequenced in a study of CD8+ T cells in alopecia areata. After isolation, RNA underwent reverse transcription to generate cDNA as the sequencing template. Only in-frame clones appear in the TCRdb table, and some are missing; sequencing was by immunoSEQ multiplex PCR. The repertoire holds 150,000 or so clones, with 40% to 50% as singletons. Sequences were obtained from CD4+ T cells sorted from blood. The receptor source for this set is a human donor with alopecia areata.

V and J are TRBV29-1 and TRBJ2-7; D is unresolved. This CDR3 comprises 11 residues. The germline V gene encodes CDR1 SQVTM and CDR2 ANQGSEA. Trimming stripped 8 bases from V and 3 bases from J, with 11 bases between. CDR3 in amino acids: CSSSTGYEQYF. DNA of the CDR3: TGCAGCTCCTCTACCGGCTACGAGCAGTACTTC.

The chain joins TRBV28 to TRBJ2-5; TRBD2 is a possible D gene (5 bases). In germline, CDR1 is MDHEN, CDR2 SYDVKM. V lost 3 bases and J lost 4, with 12 bases in between. The CDR3 spans 14 residues. CDR3 in amino acids: CASSFVGVGETQYF. The DNA of the CDR3 is TGTGCCAGCAGTTTTGTCGGGGTGGGAGAGACCCAGTACTTC.

This rearrangement joins TRBV30 to TRBJ1-1; D not resolved. The length of the CDR3 is 14 residues. From germline, CDR1 is GTSNPN and CDR2 SVGIG (reference sequence). The ends were cut back, 0 bases at V and 7 bases at J, with 15 bases in the middle. CDR3 nucleotides: TGTGCCTGGAGTGTACTCGGGGATATGGGTGAAGCTTTCTTT. Amino acids: CAWSVLGDMGEAFF.

There are a few counts of this clone. The chain links TRBV5-4 to TRBJ2-7, with D unclear. CDR1 is SGHNT, CDR2 YYREEE, per germline (reference sequence). The V end was cut by 2 bases, the J end by 3 bases, with 9 bases between. The CDR3 has 13 residues. The CDR3 sequence is CASSFYAGYEQYF. Written as DNA, the CDR3 is TGTGCCAGCAGCTTCTATGCAGGCTACGAGCAGTACTTC.

The chain links TRBV28 to TRBJ2-5; D uncertain. V lost 5 bases and J 4 bases, leaving 8 bases between the germline ends. From germline, CDR1 is MDHEN and CDR2 SYDVKM. This CDR3 has 12 amino acids. The CDR3 sequence is CASSPAGETQYF. DNA of the CDR3: TGTGCCAGCAGTCCGGCCGGAGAGACCCAGTACTTC.

This clone has just a few counts. The CDR3 bases are TGTGCCAGCAGCGTAGCTTGGGGGGGCACTGAAGCTTTCTTT. Its protein product is CASSVAWGGTEAFF. The V and J genes are TRBV9 and TRBJ1-1; D is possibly TRBD1 (5 bases). The CDR3 totals 14 residues. Trimming took 0 bases from V and 4 from J, leaving 10 bases between them. CDR1 is SGDLS and CDR2 is YYNGEE in the germline V gene.

The CDR3 bases are TGTGCCAGCAGCGATCGCCGGCGGGAGAACACCGGGGAGCTGTTTTTT. Residues: CASSDRRRENTGELFF. The V call is TRBV14, the J call TRBJ2-2, with a possible D match to TRBD2 (6 bases). This CDR3 has 16 residues. Per germline, CDR1 SGHDN and CDR2 FVKESK. Trimming cost V 5 bases and J 1 base, with 14 bases left between them.

The chain has TRBV29-1 and TRBJ1-1; D is unclear. The CDR3 has 11 residues. V was cut by 7 bases and J by 0 bases, with 6 bases left in between. Germline V lookup: CDR1 SQVTM, CDR2 ANQGSEA. CDR3 nucleotides: TGCAGCGGGGTTATGAACACTGAAGCTTTCTTT. Translation gives CSGVMNTEAFF.

The chain joins TRBV5-1 to TRBJ2-7, with TRBD1 matching over 9 bases. In germline, CDR1 is SGHRS, CDR2 YFSETQ. V lost 6 bases to trimming and J lost 4 bases; unmatched junction nucleotides: 5. CDR3 size: 13 residues. This chain's CDR3 is CASNKQGAYEQYF. CDR3 nucleotide sequence: TGCGCCAGCAATAAACAGGGGGCTTACGAGCAGTACTTC. The variable domain in full, with the rest retrieved from reference TRBV5-1 and TRBJ2-7, is KAGVTQTPRYLIKTRGQQVTLSCSPISGHRSVSWYQQTPGQGLQFLFEYFSETQRNKGNFPGRFSGRQFSNSRSEMNVSTLELGDSALYLCASNKQGAYEQYFGPGTRLTVT.

The rearrangement joins TRBV29-1 to TRBJ2-2; D might be TRBD1 or TRBD2, each matching 5 bases. Germline V gene data show CDR1 as SQVTM and CDR2 as ANQGSEA. Between the trimmed V and J ends, which lost 6 bases and 10 bases, there was a span of 18 bases. The CDR3 extends over 13 amino acids. The CDR3 region has the DNA TGCAGCGTCCGGGAAGGGGCGATAGAGGAGCTGTTTTTT. Protein: CSVREGAIEELFF.

This chain uses TRBV28 with TRBJ2-6, with 7 bases matching TRBD1. The germline V gene has CDR1 MDHEN and CDR2 SYDVKM. The trim removed 4 bases at V and 3 bases at J, leaving 9 bases unmatched. The CDR3 has 17 amino acids. The CDR3 region has the DNA TGTGCCAGCAGTTACGGACAGGCACAGTATGGGGCCAACGTCCTGACTTTC. Its protein product is CASSYGQAQYGANVLTF.

The J gene is TRBJ2-1, the V gene TRBV7-2; D may be TRBD1 or TRBD2 (5 bases each). V was clipped by 3 bases and J by 6 bases, with 18 bases between them. Germline loops: CDR1 SGHTA, CDR2 FQGNSA. This CDR3 has 16 amino acids. The CDR3 nucleotides are TGTGCCAGCAGCTTCCCCCGGGGACCGGGTCCCAATGAGCAGTTCTTC. Translated: CASSFPRGPGPNEQFF.

The chain couples TRBV5-1 to TRBJ2-5, with 11 bases identical to TRBD2. V shed 3 bases, J shed 1 base, and the junction held 5 bases outside the gene matches. This CDR3 spans 16 amino acids. From germline, CDR1 is SGHRS and CDR2 YFSETQ. CDR3 sequence reads: CASSWAGTSGQETQYF. As DNA, the CDR3 is TGCGCCAGCAGCTGGGCCGGGACTAGCGGCCAAGAGACCCAGTACTTC.

The table lists this clone with a few counts. The rearrangement joins TRBV29-1 to TRBJ2-1; 8 bases are shared with TRBD2. CDR1 is SQVTM, CDR2 ANQGSEA, per germline. This CDR3 region has 16 residues. V shed 4 bases and J 5 bases; nucleotides not matched to a gene: 13. The CDR3 DNA reads as TGCAGCGTTGCCTACTTCGCAGCGGGAGCCAACAATGAGCAGTTCTTC. Translating gives CSVAYFAAGANNEQFF.

This rearrangement joins TRBV27 to TRBJ2-7; 7 bases are a match to TRBD1. Germline-derived CDR1 and CDR2 are MNHEY and SMNVEV (reference sequence). Trimming at V came to 6 bases and at J to 2 bases, leaving 7 bases not matched to a gene. The CDR3 has 14 residues. The CDR3 DNA sequence: TGTGCCAGCAGACTCAGACAGGGCCCCTACGAGCAGTACTTC. Residues: CASRLRQGPYEQYF.

The rearrangement uses TRBV29-1 and TRBJ1-1; D uncertain. This CDR3 contains 13 residues. The V and J ends lost 2 bases and 1 base respectively, with 8 bases between them. Germline V CDR1 and CDR2: SQVTM, ANQGSEA. The CDR3 region is CSVEWAENTEAFF. DNA for the CDR3: TGCAGCGTTGAATGGGCAGAGAACACTGAAGCTTTCTTT.

This clone turned up a few times. Different DNA sequences within this sample yield the same CDR3. The chain carries TRBV19 and TRBJ1-5; possibly TRBD1 for D (6 bases). Germline V CDR1 and CDR2: LNHDA, SQIVND (reference sequence). The CDR3 has 14 amino acids. V lost 1 base to trimming and J lost 7 bases, with 11 bases between them. The CDR3 sequence is CASSIGGGGQPQHF. CDR3 coding DNA: TGTGCCAGTAGTATAGGAGGGGGAGGACAGCCCCAGCATTTT.

The CDR3 nucleotides are TGTGCCAGCAGACCGGGACTAGCGGGCGAGCAGTACTTC. It codes for CASRPGLAGEQYF. The rearrangement uses TRBV25-1 and TRBJ2-7; 12 nucleotides match TRBD2. Germline V gene lookup returns CDR1 MGHDK and CDR2 SYGVNS. The CDR3 spans 13 residues. V lost 6 bases to trimming and J lost 6 bases; unmatched junction nucleotides: 3.

This clone was seen once. The chain couples TRBV30 to TRBJ2-1, with 9 nucleotides matching TRBD2. Per germline, CDR1 GTSNPN and CDR2 SVGIG (reference sequence). This CDR3 region has 16 residues. Losses at the gene ends were 2 bases for V and 6 bases for J; bases not matched to a gene: 11. The CDR3, as DNA: TGTGCCTGGAGTCATCCTCCTAGCGGGATCCTCAATGAGCAGTTCTTC. It codes for CAWSHPPSGILNEQFF.

V usage is TRBV29-1 and J usage is TRBJ2-7, with a weak D call TRBD1 (5 bases). This CDR3 has 12 residues. Germline lookup yields CDR1 SQVTM and CDR2 ANQGSEA. Deletions cut 6 bases from V and 4 bases from J, with 13 bases between. CDR3: CSVAPDKYEQYF. CDR3 nucleotides: TGCAGCGTGGCCCCGGACAAGTACGAGCAGTACTTC.

In regard to this clone: Other nucleotide sequences from this sample produce the same CDR3. J is TRBJ2-7 and V is TRBV29-1; D perhaps matches TRBD1 (6 bases). CDR3 size: 12 residues. V lost 6 bases and J lost 4, with 13 bases in between. Germline loops: CDR1 SQVTM, CDR2 ANQGSEA. The CDR3: CSVVRGSYEQYF. CDR3 in DNA: TGCAGCGTCGTCAGGGGATCGTACGAGCAGTACTTC.

This clone was observed once. The chain's CDR3 is CSVGRPNNEQFF. CDR3 sequence (DNA): TGCAGCGTTGGACGCCCAAACAATGAGCAGTTCTTC. The gene calls are TRBV29-1 and TRBJ2-1; no definite D call. This CDR3 contains 12 residues. In germline, CDR1 is SQVTM, CDR2 ANQGSEA. V was cut by 4 bases and J by 5 bases, with 9 bases left in between.

The V gene is TRBV29-1, the J gene TRBJ1-2; tentatively, D is TRBD1 (6 bases). CDR1 and CDR2 from the germline V gene are SQVTM and ANQGSEA. Trimming shortened V by 7 bases and J by 1 base, and 25 bases separated the two germline ends. The CDR3 runs to 17 residues. The CDR3 here is CSATAGPAGALNYGYTF. For the CDR3, the DNA is TGCAGCGCCACCGCGGGCCCGGCAGGGGCCCTTAACTATGGCTACACCTTC.

In DNA form, the CDR3 reads TGCGCCAGCAGCCAGGGACAGGGGAGGGAGCAGTACTTC. It encodes CASSQGQGREQYF. The rearrangement joins TRBV5-1 to TRBJ2-7; TRBD1 agrees at 10 bases. Germline CDR1 and CDR2: SGHRS and YFSETQ. The junction had 5 bases not matched to a gene; V was cut back by 4 bases and J by 7 bases. This CDR3 contains 13 residues.